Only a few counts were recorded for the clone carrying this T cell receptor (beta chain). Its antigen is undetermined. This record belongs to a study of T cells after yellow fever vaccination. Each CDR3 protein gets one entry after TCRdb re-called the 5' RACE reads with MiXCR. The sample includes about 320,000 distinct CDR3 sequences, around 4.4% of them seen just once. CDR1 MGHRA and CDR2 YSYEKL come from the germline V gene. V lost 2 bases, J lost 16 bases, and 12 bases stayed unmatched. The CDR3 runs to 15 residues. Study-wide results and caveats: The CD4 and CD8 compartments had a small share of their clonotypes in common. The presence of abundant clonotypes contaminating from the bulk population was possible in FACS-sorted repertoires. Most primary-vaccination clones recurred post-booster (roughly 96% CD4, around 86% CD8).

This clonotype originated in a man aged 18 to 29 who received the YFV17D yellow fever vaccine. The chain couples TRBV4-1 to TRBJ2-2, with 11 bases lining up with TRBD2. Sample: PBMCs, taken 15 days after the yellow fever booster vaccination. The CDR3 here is CASSQPTSGGLSRFF. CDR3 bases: TGCGCCAGCAGCCAACCTACTAGCGGGGGCCTTAGTAGGTTTTTT.